This TCR beta chain was sequenced during a study of post-analysis software for immune sequencing data. Findings of the study overall: Normalized Chao1 diversity in multiple sclerosis patients fell significantly below that of controls.

Unique molecular identifiers featured in each of the TCR beta cDNA libraries. TCRdb processed the PCR reads anew with MiXCR; each CDR3 protein has one entry. Found here are 650,000 to 900,000 distinct CDR3 sequences, around 46% of them singletons; the top ten hold roughly 4.9%. This clonotype was counted a single time. Its antigen is as yet unknown. Sequenced input: blood. This clonotype was sampled from a girl between 5 and 17 years old with multiple sclerosis.

CDR3 protein: CASSLLMTSGRATDNEQFF. Here the CDR3 DNA reads TGTGCCAGCAGCCTACTCATGACTAGCGGGAGGGCCACGGACAATGAGCAGTTCTTC. The chain recombines TRBV7-2 with TRBJ2-1; 14 bases fit TRBD2. This CDR3 has 19 residues. The V and J ends lost 5 bases and 5 bases, in that order; junction bases with no gene match: 14. Germline loops: CDR1 SGHTA, CDR2 FQGNSA. Together with reference TRBV7-2 and TRBJ2-1, the CDR3 gives the full variable domain: GAGVSQSPSNKVTEKGKDVELRCDPISGHTALYWYRQSLGQGLEFLIYFQGNSAPDKSGLPSDRFSAERTGGSVSTLTIQRTQQEDSAVYLCASSLLMTSGRATDNEQFFGPGTRLTVL.